These 23 T cell receptor beta chains share one sample of origin, sequenced in a study of OX40 agonist ivuxolimab in advanced cancers. Clones were read by immunoSEQ multiplex PCR, and TCRdb kept only the in-frame ones, dropping some. The table records tens of thousands of clones, around 82% of them present only once. The specimen comprised CD4+ or CD8+ T cells sorted from blood, sampled in a trial of the OX40 agonist ivuxolimab. The receptor set was obtained from an adult with an advanced solid tumor such as melanoma, head and neck, liver or kidney cancer.

The chain links TRBV2 to TRBJ1-5; 8 positions agree with TRBD1. This CDR3 has 13 residues. CDR1 is SNHLY, CDR2 FYNNEI, per germline. V shed 6 bases and J 4 bases; nucleotides not matched to a gene: 2. The CDR3 protein is CASRNRGNQPQHF. In DNA form, the CDR3 reads TGTGCCAGCAGAAACAGGGGGAATCAGCCCCAGCATTTT.

The rearrangement links TRBV28 to TRBJ1-6; 8 positions agree with TRBD1. The germline V gene has CDR1 MDHEN and CDR2 SYDVKM. CDR3 length: 14 residues. J gave up 12 bases and V 6 bases, and 10 bases lay outside the gene matches. The CDR3 DNA is TGTGCCAGCAGAACTGACAGGGGACCCCAACCCCTCCACTTT. Residues: CASRTDRGPQPLHF.

The chain combines TRBV13 with TRBJ1-6, with a possible D match to TRBD1 (6 bases). Germline V lookup: CDR1 PRHDT, CDR2 FYEKMQ (reference sequence). CDR3 length: 15 residues. Trimming took off 5 bases at V and 7 bases at J, with 15 bases between the two ends. CDR3 in DNA: TGTGCCAGCAGCCCAGGGGTTGAGGAGAATTCACCCCTCCACTTT. Amino acid sequence: CASSPGVEENSPLHF.

The rearrangement uses TRBV21-1 and TRBJ1-2; TRBD1, the table's D call, was not compared with the DNA. TRBV21-1 is an annotated pseudogene. The CDR3 totals 12 residues. The CDR3 loop is CASMTGNYGYTF. The CDR3 DNA sequence: TGTGCCAGCATGACAGGGAACTATGGCTACACCTTC.

The chain uses TRBV5-6 and TRBJ2-7; 8 bases line up with TRBD2. This CDR3 is 15 amino acids long. Trimming took 4 bases from V and 2 from J; bases not matched to a gene: 8. Germline V CDR1 and CDR2: SGHDT, YYEEEE. In DNA, the CDR3 is TGTGCCAGCAGCCCTCTAGCGGGTCCGACCTACGAGCAGTACTTC. Its protein is CASSPLAGPTYEQYF. Full variable domain (missing parts from reference TRBV5-6 and TRBJ2-7): DAGVTQSPTHLIKTRGQQVTLRCSPKSGHDTVSWYQQALGQGPQFIFQYYEEEERQRGNFPDRFSGHQFPNYSSELNVNALLLGDSALYLCASSPLAGPTYEQYFGPGTRLTVT.

The chain links TRBV25-1 to TRBJ1-2; D unclear. Trimming cost V 6 bases and J 4 bases, with 15 bases left between them. The germline gives CDR1 MGHDK, CDR2 SYGVNS. The CDR3 is 14 residues long. CDR3 amino acids: CASSQGGLGYGYTF. CDR3 DNA: TGTGCCAGCAGCCAAGGTGGGCTAGGCTATGGCTACACCTTC.

The V gene is TRBV12-5, the J gene TRBJ1-1; maybe TRBD1 (5 bases). The CDR3 is 14 amino acids. V was cut by 3 bases and J by 9 bases, with 17 bases left in between. Germline V gene sequence: CDR1 LGHNT, CDR2 FRNRAP. The CDR3 bases are TGTGCTAGTGGTTTAGGGACGAGTCGGCTTCAAGCTTTCTTT. Protein product: CASGLGTSRLQAFF.

The V and J genes are TRBV6-5 and TRBJ2-4; unclear D gene. V was shortened by 0 bases and J by 1 base, with 7 bases between the two germline ends. Germline assignment: CDR1 MNHEY and CDR2 SVGAGI. This CDR3 has 15 amino acids. The CDR3 nucleotides are TGTGCCAGCAGTTACTCCCGTACCGCCAAAAACATTCAGTACTTC. This sequence encodes CASSYSRTAKNIQYF.

The chain carries TRBV27 and TRBJ1-2; maybe TRBD1 (5 bases). From germline, CDR1 is MNHEY and CDR2 SMNVEV (reference sequence). The V end was cut by 3 bases, the J end by 7 bases, with 15 bases between. There are 14 residues in the CDR3. CDR3 in amino acids: CASSFRGRAAGYTF. In nucleotides, the CDR3 is TGTGCCAGCAGTTTTAGGGGCAGGGCTGCTGGCTACACCTTC.

The rearrangement joins TRBV6-5 to TRBJ2-1; 12 bases agree with TRBD1. Germline CDR1 is MNHEY and CDR2 is SVGAGI. The junction had 6 bases not matched to a gene; V was cut back by 5 bases and J by 7 bases. The CDR3 covers 15 residues. This chain's CDR3 is CASSPRDRGHNEQFF. CDR3 in DNA: TGTGCCAGCAGTCCTCGGGACAGGGGGCATAATGAGCAGTTCTTC.

V gene TRBV5-6 combines with J gene TRBJ1-1, with a weak D call TRBD1 (6 bases). The CDR3 spans 15 residues. Looked up from germline, CDR1 is SGHDT and CDR2 is YYEEEE. V lost 0 bases to trimming and J lost 0 bases, with 9 bases between them. The CDR3 spells CASSLEGQMNTEAFF. The CDR3 DNA reads TGTGCCAGCAGCTTGGAAGGACAGATGAACACTGAAGCTTTCTTT.

The rearrangement joins TRBV7-9 to TRBJ2-1, with 10 bases fitting TRBD1. The CDR3 is made up of 15 amino acids. Germline trimming cut 5 bases from V and 7 bases from J; bases unmatched to any gene: 8. Germline V gene sequence: CDR1 SEHNR, CDR2 FQNEAQ (reference sequence). The CDR3 sequence is CASSQIRQGANEQFF. CDR3 bases: TGTGCCAGCAGCCAAATTAGACAGGGGGCGAATGAGCAGTTCTTC.

The J gene is TRBJ1-2, the V gene TRBV4-3, with D possibly matching TRBD1 (6 bases). This CDR3 region has 17 residues. Trimming stripped 2 bases from V and 0 bases from J, with 16 bases between. Germline V gene sequence: CDR1 LGHNA, CDR2 YSLEER. The CDR3 here is CASSQTLGGSTNYGYTF. The CDR3 nucleotides read TGCGCCAGCAGCCAAACCCTAGGGGGGTCGACTAACTATGGCTACACCTTC.

This clone showed up just a few times. V gene TRBV5-6 combines with J gene TRBJ2-7; perhaps TRBD2 as D (6 bases). There are 13 residues in the CDR3. Germline CDR1 SGHDT, CDR2 YYEEEE. Deletions cut 6 bases from V and 11 bases from J, with 21 bases between. The CDR3 is CASNRPGLPGEYF. The CDR3 DNA reads TGTGCCAGCAACCGCCCGGGACTCCCCGGCGAGTACTTC.

The rearrangement uses TRBV11-2 and TRBJ2-1, with 9 nucleotides matching TRBD2. CDR3 length: 16 amino acids. Germline assignment: CDR1 SGHAT and CDR2 FQNNGV. After removal of 2 bases from V and 7 bases from J, the junction contained 9 bases not matched to a gene. The chain's CDR3 is CASSLIRGRAGNEQFF. CDR3 coding DNA: TGTGCCAGCAGCTTAATCCGCGGGAGGGCTGGGAATGAGCAGTTCTTC.

This chain connects TRBV11-2 to TRBJ2-3, with D tentatively TRBD1 (6 bases). V lost 0 bases, J lost 4 bases, and 11 bases lay in between. Germline assignment: CDR1 SGHAT and CDR2 FQNNGV. The length of the CDR3 is 15 residues. DNA of the CDR3: TGTGCCAGCAGCTTAGAAGGGGGATTGGCAGATACGCAGTATTTT. Its protein product is CASSLEGGLADTQYF.

CDR3 sequence: CASSLFWNSNQPQHF. CDR3 bases: TGTGCCAGCAGCTTATTTTGGAATAGCAATCAGCCCCAGCATTTT. The chain has TRBV7-2 and TRBJ1-5; no clear D gene. V was clipped by 2 bases and J by 0 bases, with 8 bases between them. In germline, CDR1 is SGHTA, CDR2 FQGNSA. The CDR3 has 15 residues. Full variable domain (remainder filled in from reference TRBV7-2 and TRBJ1-5): GAGVSQSPSNKVTEKGKDVELRCDPISGHTALYWYRQSLGQGLEFLIYFQGNSAPDKSGLPSDRFSAERTGGSVSTLTIQRTQQEDSAVYLCASSLFWNSNQPQHFGDGTRLSIL.

This clone has more than one count but fewer than ten. This rearrangement joins TRBV6-5 to TRBJ2-7; 8 nucleotides align to TRBD1. Germline V lookup: CDR1 MNHEY, CDR2 SVGAGI. This CDR3 is 15 amino acids long. Unmatched junction bases numbered 13, after V lost 8 bases and J lost 4 bases. For the CDR3, the DNA is TGTGCCAGCCTATCACTGAGGGGACAGGAGTACGAGCAGTACTTC. It translates to CASLSLRGQEYEQYF.

V usage is TRBV5-5 and J usage is TRBJ1-5; TRBD1 might be the D (6 bases). Trimming left V 0 bases short and J 1 base short, with 11 bases between. This CDR3 has 16 amino acids. The germline CDR1 and CDR2 sequences are SGHKS and YYEKEE (reference sequence). The CDR3: CASSLEGGRSNQPQHF. CDR3 nucleotides: TGTGCCAGCAGCTTGGAGGGGGGACGGAGCAATCAGCCCCAGCATTTT.

V and J are TRBV29-1 and TRBJ1-1, with a possible D match to TRBD1 (5 bases). Deletions cut 8 bases from V and 4 bases from J, with 11 bases between. Germline assignment: CDR1 SQVTM and CDR2 ANQGSEA. This CDR3 has 11 residues. For the CDR3, the DNA is TGCAGCTCGTCCCAGGGCACTGAAGCTTTCTTT. This encodes CSSSQGTEAFF.

This chain joins TRBV7-6 and TRBJ1-1; no clear D. V lost 5 bases to trimming and J lost 3 bases, with 10 bases between them. The CDR3 is made up of 13 amino acids. CDR1 and CDR2 from the germline V gene are SGHVS and FNYEAQ. The CDR3 nucleotides read TGTGCCAGCAGCCTCGGGTCTTACACTGAAGCTTTCTTT. It is translated as CASSLGSYTEAFF.

This rearrangement joins TRBV30 to TRBJ1-1; D uncertain. V was pared by 4 bases and J by 4 bases, with 19 bases between. CDR1 and CDR2 from the germline V gene are GTSNPN and SVGIG (reference sequence). The CDR3 runs to 15 residues. The CDR3, as DNA: TGTGCCTGGACCCCCCAAGGCAGCTTTAGCACTGAAGCTTTCTTT. Translating it yields CAWTPQGSFSTEAFF.

This chain connects TRBV29-1 to TRBJ1-1; D might be TRBD1 (5 bases). V shed 6 bases and J shed 12 bases, with 20 bases lying between them. The CDR3 runs to 12 residues. Germline CDR1 and CDR2: SQVTM and ANQGSEA. CDR3 protein: CSVVYGALGPFF. For the CDR3, the DNA is TGCAGCGTCGTTTACGGGGCCCTGGGGCCTTTCTTT.